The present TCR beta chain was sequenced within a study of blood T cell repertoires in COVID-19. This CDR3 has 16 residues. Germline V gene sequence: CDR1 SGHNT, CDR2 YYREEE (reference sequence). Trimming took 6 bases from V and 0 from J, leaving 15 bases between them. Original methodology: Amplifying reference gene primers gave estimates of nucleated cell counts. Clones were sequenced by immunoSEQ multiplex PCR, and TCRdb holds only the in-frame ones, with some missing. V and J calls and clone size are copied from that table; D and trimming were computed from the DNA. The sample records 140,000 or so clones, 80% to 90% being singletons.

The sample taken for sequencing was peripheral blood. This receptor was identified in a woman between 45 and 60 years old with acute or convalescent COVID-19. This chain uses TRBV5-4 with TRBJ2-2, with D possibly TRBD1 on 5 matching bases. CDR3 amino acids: CASNSLGAANTGELFF. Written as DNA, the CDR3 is TGTGCCAGCAACTCCCTTGGGGCCGCGAACACCGGGGAGCTGTTTTTT.